The 24 T cell receptor beta chains below all came from one sample that was sequenced in a study of T cell repertoires in aging, cancer and after chemotherapy. Rearranged V-D-J TRB sequences were amplified with a mixed TRB-A/B primer pool. TCRdb itself ran the multiplex PCR reads through MiXCR, one entry per CDR3 protein. The top ten hold roughly 5.6% of the sample, which has about 5,200 distinct CDR3 sequences, approximately 29% seen once. Amplification of TCR beta used genomic DNA extracted from peripheral blood. The sequenced sample was blood. Source of these receptors: a human donor in good health.

The chain recombines TRBV29-1 with TRBJ2-2, with 7 bases that match TRBD2. CDR1 and CDR2 (germline): SQVTM, ANQGSEA. V dropped 3 bases and J dropped 0; count of bases not matched to a gene: 7. The CDR3 extends over 16 amino acids. The CDR3 sequence is CSVEELSGANTGELFF. In DNA form, the CDR3 reads TGCAGCGTTGAGGAGTTGAGCGGGGCGAACACCGGGGAGCTGTTTTTT.

The chain has TRBV19 and TRBJ1-3; 10 positions match TRBD1. V was pared by 4 bases and J by 2 bases, with 2 bases of the junction left unmatched. The CDR3 totals 15 residues. The germline gives CDR1 LNHDA, CDR2 SQIVND (reference sequence). The CDR3 region is CASSTGTGAGNTIYF. The CDR3 DNA reads as TGTGCCAGTAGTACCGGGACAGGGGCTGGAAACACCATATATTTT.

By share, this clonotype ranks as medium-sized. The chain has TRBV6-5 and TRBJ1-2; 7 nucleotides agree with TRBD1. CDR3 size: 14 residues. Germline CDR1 and CDR2: MNHEY and SVGAGI. The V segment lost 6 bases and the J segment 4 bases; nucleotides outside the gene matches: 8. The CDR3 sequence: CASSRTGALYGYTF. In DNA form, the CDR3 reads TGTGCCAGCAGCCGAACAGGGGCCCTCTATGGCTACACCTTC.

This clonotype was seen more than once but under ten times. This chain connects TRBV20-1 to TRBJ2-3, with TRBD2 matching 11 bases. The germline V gene has CDR1 DFQATT and CDR2 SNEGSKA (reference sequence). This CDR3 has 15 residues. J lost 2 bases, V lost 5 bases, and 6 bases had no gene match. The CDR3 DNA reads as TGCAGTGCTGGGCGACTAGCGGGGAACACAGATACGCAGTATTTT. It encodes CSAGRLAGNTDTQYF.

This clonotype is medium-sized. The rearrangement uses TRBV19 and TRBJ1-2; D ambiguous. This CDR3 has 16 amino acids. V was trimmed by 6 bases and J by 6 bases, leaving 23 bases between them. CDR1 LNHDA and CDR2 SQIVND come from the germline V gene (reference sequence). The CDR3 is CASRRTFDLLIDGYTF. CDR3 in DNA: TGTGCCAGTAGGAGAACGTTTGACCTCTTGATAGATGGCTACACCTTC. The variable domain in full, with the rest retrieved from reference TRBV19 and TRBJ1-2, is DGGITQSPKYLFRKEGQNVTLSCEQNLNHDAMYWYRQDPGQGLRLIYYSQIVNDFQKGDIAEGYSVSREKKESFPLTVTSAQKNPTAFYLCASRRTFDLLIDGYTFGSGTRLTVV.

This clonotype was recorded only once. The V gene is TRBV18, the J gene TRBJ1-1; maybe TRBD1 (5 bases). CDR1 KGHSH and CDR2 LQKENI come from the germline V gene. Trimming pared 6 bases from V and 2 bases from J, leaving 19 bases between. The CDR3 has 16 amino acids. The CDR3 sequence: CASSAPGRVRNTEAFF. In DNA, the CDR3 is TGTGCCAGCTCCGCCCCAGGCAGGGTTAGAAACACTGAAGCTTTCTTT.

Notes on this clonotype: Just one base apart from a much larger clone, this may be a read error. The rearrangement uses TRBV19 and TRBJ1-4; no definite D call. There are 15 residues in the CDR3. CDR1 and CDR2 (germline): LNHDA, SQIVND (reference sequence). Trimming shortened V by 6 bases and J by 5 bases, and 16 bases separated the two germline ends. The CDR3, as DNA: TGTGCCAGTAGCGATCCAGCTCGGAAAAATGAAAAACTGTTTTTT. It translates to CASSDPARKNEKLFF.

This clonotype was seen once. The V gene is TRBV6-5, the J gene TRBJ1-6; no definite D call. The V gene lost 0 bases and the J gene lost 8 bases, with 11 bases spanning the gap. The CDR3 has 15 residues. Germline-derived CDR1 and CDR2 are MNHEY and SVGAGI. This CDR3 reads CASSYSSGYYSPLHF. The CDR3 DNA reads TGTGCCAGCAGTTACTCGTCGGGGTATTATTCACCCCTCCACTTT.

V is TRBV7-6 and J is TRBJ2-2; the match to TRBD1 covers 12 bases. With 6 bases clipped from V and 4 bases from J, the junction kept 6 bases outside the gene matches. This CDR3 spans 16 amino acids. Germline values: CDR1 SGHVS, CDR2 FNYEAQ. The DNA of the CDR3 is TGTGCCAGCAGTGGGGACAGGGGGCAGGCCACCGGGGAGCTGTTTTTT. As protein: CASSGDRGQATGELFF.

Worth noting for this clonotype: A much larger clone lies a single base off, so this may be a read error. V usage is TRBV29-1 and J usage is TRBJ1-5; 7 bases are shared with TRBD1. Germline values: CDR1 SQVTM, CDR2 ANQGSEA. The CDR3 runs to 14 residues. Written as DNA, the CDR3 is TGCAGCGTCCGACAGGGAGGAAGCAATCAGCCCCATCATTTT. It encodes CSVRQGGSNQPHHF.

This clonotype is medium-sized in the sample. This sequence joins TRBV6-5 and TRBJ2-2, with D perhaps being TRBD1 or TRBD2 (6 bases each). Germline V gene sequence: CDR1 MNHEY, CDR2 SVGAGI. The CDR3 sequence is 16 residues long. Trimming removed 6 bases at V and 0 bases at J, with 14 bases between. The CDR3 nucleotides are TGTGCCAGCAGAAAACCGGGGGCCACGAACACCGGGGAGCTGTTTTTT. Its protein product is CASRKPGATNTGELFF.

The chain is built from TRBV18 and TRBJ1-1, with a weak D call TRBD1 (5 bases). The CDR3 sequence is 13 residues long. Germline V gene data show CDR1 as KGHSH and CDR2 as LQKENI. Trimming cost V 11 bases and J 11 bases, with 24 bases left between them. CDR3 sequence: CASAHRGGIPAFF. The CDR3 DNA follows: TGTGCCTCAGCTCACCGGGGGGGGATTCCGGCTTTCTTT.

The chain uses TRBV20-1 and TRBJ1-2; a possible D gene is TRBD1 (6 bases). Germline CDR1 reads DFQATT; CDR2 reads SNEGSKA (reference sequence). V was cut by 6 bases and J by 1 base, with 18 bases left in between. The CDR3 sequence is 15 residues long. This CDR3 reads CSAIPGGRYNYGYTF. CDR3 bases: TGCAGTGCCATTCCTGGGGGGCGGTATAACTATGGCTACACCTTC.

The rearrangement links TRBV27 to TRBJ2-3, with 8 bases matching TRBD2. CDR1 and CDR2 (germline): MNHEY, SMNVEV (reference sequence). The CDR3 has 18 residues. J lost 8 bases, V lost 0 bases, and 16 bases had no gene match. Here the CDR3 reads CASSLSLVAGMSGVTQYF. In nucleotides, the CDR3 is TGTGCCAGCAGTTTATCTCTGGTAGCGGGGATGTCAGGGGTTACGCAGTATTTT.

This clonotype ranks as medium-sized. The chain joins TRBV6-2 or TRBV6-3 to TRBJ2-3; 7 bases are shared with TRBD2. The CDR3 consists of 12 residues. J gave up 6 bases and V 5 bases, and 2 bases lay outside the gene matches. The germline V gene has CDR1 MNHEY and CDR2 SVGEGT. The chain's CDR3 is CASSALADTQYF. The CDR3 DNA reads as TGTGCCAGCAGTGCACTAGCGGATACGCAGTATTTT.

This clonotype was found a few times. V is TRBV6-2 or TRBV6-3 and J is TRBJ2-6; D is unclear. The germline CDR1 and CDR2 sequences are MNHEY and SVGEGT. V was clipped by 4 bases and J by 3 bases, with 7 bases between them. The CDR3 length is 14 residues. CDR3 amino acids: CASSLSDGANVLTF. CDR3 DNA: TGTGCCAGCAGTTTAAGTGATGGGGCCAACGTCCTGACTTTC.

A remark on this clonotype: This may stem from a read error, because a much larger clone lies one nucleotide away. Likely a read error: the CDR3 ends without its conserved phenylalanine or tryptophan. The rearrangement joins TRBV15 to TRBJ2-1; D remains ambiguous. Trimming took off 0 bases at V and 5 bases at J, with 2 bases between the two ends. CDR3 length: 12 amino acids. Germline CDR1 LNHNV, CDR2 YYDKDF (reference sequence). CDR3: CATSRENNEQFY. The CDR3, as DNA: TGTGCCACCAGCAGAGAGAACAATGAGCAGTTCTAC.

By its share, this clonotype is medium-sized. This sequence joins TRBV5-5 and TRBJ2-3; the match to TRBD1 covers 8 bases. J was trimmed by 6 bases and V by 2 bases; bases with no gene match: 5. Looked up from germline, CDR1 is SGHKS and CDR2 is YYEKEE (reference sequence). There are 14 residues in the CDR3. CDR3 residues: CASSFLYRGDTQYF. CDR3 nucleotide sequence: TGTGCCAGCAGCTTCCTGTACAGGGGGGATACGCAGTATTTT.

The chain carries TRBV6-4 and TRBJ1-3; D unclear. The CDR3 is made up of 14 amino acids. Trimming shortened V by 7 bases and J by 0 bases, and 10 bases separated the two germline ends. Per germline, CDR1 MRHNA and CDR2 SNTAGT. In nucleotides, the CDR3 is TGTGCCAGCAACCAAGGGCTCTCTGGAAACACCATATATTTT. It translates to CASNQGLSGNTIYF.

The table lists this clonotype with a few counts. The chain links TRBV6-5 to TRBJ2-2; 8 bases match TRBD2. V trimming: 2 bases; J trimming: 3 bases; junction bases outside the gene matches: 5. Germline V gene lookup returns CDR1 MNHEY and CDR2 SVGAGI. The CDR3 spans 16 residues. The CDR3 loop is CASSYPSGGHTGELFF. The CDR3 DNA follows: TGTGCCAGCAGTTACCCCAGCGGGGGACACACCGGGGAGCTGTTTTTT.

By share, this clonotype counts as medium-sized (0.01 to 0.1%). The V call is TRBV30, the J call TRBJ1-6; TRBD1 aligns across 12 bases. This CDR3 is 16 amino acids long. With 7 bases clipped from V and 11 bases from J, the junction kept 15 bases outside the gene matches. Germline V gives CDR1 GTSNPN, CDR2 SVGIG (reference sequence). The CDR3 coding sequence is TGTGCCTCGACCAGGGGACAGGGGGCGCGGTGGGCACCCCTCCACTTT. It translates to CASTRGQGARWAPLHF.

Relative to its sample, this clonotype is large (0.1 to 1%). The rearrangement joins TRBV29-1 to TRBJ2-1; TRBD2 agrees at 13 bases. V gave up 7 bases and J gave up 7 bases; unmatched junction bases: 7. This CDR3 is built from 14 residues. Germline CDR1 SQVTM, CDR2 ANQGSEA. The chain's CDR3 is CSAKLAGGGNEQFF. DNA of the CDR3: TGCAGCGCCAAACTAGCGGGAGGGGGTAATGAGCAGTTCTTC.

This chain joins TRBV18 and TRBJ1-1, with a weak D call TRBD1 (5 bases). V was shortened by 3 bases and J by 1 base, with 15 bases between the two germline ends. There are 16 residues in the CDR3. CDR1 is KGHSH and CDR2 is LQKENI in the germline V gene. CDR3 in amino acids: CASSPQPSGTNTEAFF. The CDR3 DNA sequence: TGTGCCAGCTCACCTCAGCCCTCCGGGACGAACACTGAAGCTTTCTTT.

V is TRBV11-2 and J is TRBJ1-3; D perhaps matches TRBD1 (5 bases). This CDR3 has 17 residues. V was pared by 2 bases and J by 3 bases, with 17 bases between. Germline V gene data show CDR1 as SGHAT and CDR2 as FQNNGV. The CDR3 DNA is TGTGCCAGCAGCTTATCGGACCAAAAGGGGAGTGGAAACACCATATATTTT. This encodes CASSLSDQKGSGNTIYF.